This section outlines one T cell receptor (beta chain) sequence together with its context. This table comes from immunoSEQ multiplex PCR, and its TCRdb copy is limited to in-frame clones, with some not included. Altogether 120,000 or so clones are present, under 75% being singletons, with the ten largest covering around 7.3%. The sample is drawn from a study of blood T cell repertoires in COVID-19. Study in general: Acute-phase and convalescent COVID-19 samples originated in the United States, Italy and Spain.

Sequencing was done on a sample of peripheral blood. This clonotype originated in an older woman with acute or convalescent COVID-19.

The CDR3 protein is CASSLTRLAGGVTSVYNEQFF. CDR3 bases: TGTGCCAGCAGCTTAACTCGACTAGCGGGGGGGGTAACTTCAGTCTACAATGAGCAGTTCTTC. V is TRBV13 and J is TRBJ2-1, with 14 bases aligning to TRBD2. J was trimmed by 3 bases and V by 2 bases; bases with no gene match: 15. The CDR3 spans 21 residues. In germline, CDR1 is PRHDT, CDR2 FYEKMQ (reference sequence).